The 18 T cell receptor beta chains reported below all come from one sample, sequenced in a study of blood T cell repertoires in COVID-19. TCRdb's table, derived via immunoSEQ multiplex PCR, lists solely in-frame clones and lacks some. The sample records hundreds of thousands of clones, 86% being singletons. Material: peripheral blood. The receptors derive from a woman younger than 45 with active or convalescent COVID-19.

This clone was seen more than once but under ten times. The chain employs TRBV7-9 and TRBJ2-7, with TRBD2 identical over 13 bases. Germline loops: CDR1 SEHNR, CDR2 FQNEAQ (reference sequence). The CDR3 spans 17 residues. With 3 bases clipped from V and 5 bases from J, the junction kept 10 bases outside the gene matches. The CDR3 here is CASSLTPPGTSGNEQYF. The CDR3 DNA reads as TGTGCCAGCAGCTTGACCCCTCCCGGGACTAGCGGGAACGAGCAGTACTTC.

The genes are TRBV13 and TRBJ2-2; D not resolved. CDR1 and CDR2 (germline): PRHDT, FYEKMQ (reference sequence). The V and J ends lost 8 bases and 2 bases respectively, with 9 bases between them. The length of the CDR3 is 13 residues. The CDR3 is CASFWRNTGELFF. Here the CDR3 DNA reads TGTGCCAGCTTTTGGAGAAACACCGGGGAGCTGTTTTTT.

This clone was seen a few times. The rearrangement links TRBV19 to TRBJ1-1; TRBD1 matches 8 bases. This CDR3 spans 16 amino acids. V shed 8 bases, J shed 0 bases, and the junction held 11 bases outside the gene matches. CDR1 LNHDA and CDR2 SQIVND come from the germline V gene (reference sequence). The CDR3 is CASPPGGSRMNTEAFF. CDR3 bases: TGTGCCAGTCCTCCAGGGGGCTCCCGTATGAACACTGAAGCTTTCTTT. The full variable domain, rest sourced from reference TRBV19 and TRBJ1-1, is DGGITQSPKYLFRKEGQNVTLSCEQNLNHDAMYWYRQDPGQGLRLIYYSQIVNDFQKGDIAEGYSVSREKKESFPLTVTSAQKNPTAFYLCASPPGGSRMNTEAFFGQGTRLTVV.

CDR3 nucleotides: TGTGCCAGTACCCTCTCGGGAGGGCCCACAGATACGCAGTATTTT. Translation gives CASTLSGGPTDTQYF. This rearrangement joins TRBV19 to TRBJ2-3; TRBD2 agrees at 8 bases. The CDR3 loop spans 15 amino acids. After removal of 7 bases from V and 2 bases from J, the junction contained 8 bases not matched to a gene. Germline-derived CDR1 and CDR2 are LNHDA and SQIVND (reference sequence).

The chain carries TRBV7-6 and TRBJ2-1; 8 positions agree with TRBD2. Germline V gene sequence: CDR1 SGHVS, CDR2 FNYEAQ. The V and J ends lost 5 bases and 1 base, in that order; junction bases with no gene match: 7. The CDR3 sequence is 16 residues long. The CDR3 here is CASSPVAGSSYNEQFF. As DNA, the CDR3 is TGTGCCAGCAGCCCTGTAGCGGGGTCGTCCTACAATGAGCAGTTCTTC.

This rearrangement joins TRBV6-1 to TRBJ2-4; 7 bases agree with TRBD1. The CDR3 extends over 19 amino acids. V lost 1 base and J lost 0; bases outside the gene matches: 12. CDR1 MNHNS and CDR2 SASEGT come from the germline V gene. CDR3 coding DNA: TGTGCCAGCAGTGAAGATCCAGGGGGAGTTGTCCTAGCCAAAAACATTCAGTACTTC. Translating it yields CASSEDPGGVVLAKNIQYF.

The genes are TRBV5-1 and TRBJ2-1, with 8 nucleotides matching TRBD1. Germline-derived CDR1 and CDR2 are SGHRS and YFSETQ. CDR3 length: 19 amino acids. Trimming cost V 0 bases and J 4 bases; bases outside gene matches: 15. The CDR3 DNA reads as TGCGCCAGCAGCTTGGAGGACAGGGCCCTTTTAGCCAATTACAATGAGCAGTTCTTC. This translates into CASSLEDRALLANYNEQFF.

The sample holds one count of this clone. The chain is built from TRBV4-1 and TRBJ2-3; 8 bases agree with TRBD2. Germline CDR1 and CDR2: MGHRA and YSYEKL. The V segment lost 4 bases and the J segment 6 bases; nucleotides outside the gene matches: 15. The CDR3 contains 17 residues. CDR3 region: CASSPHEVRGGPDTQYF. In DNA, the CDR3 is TGCGCCAGCAGCCCCCATGAGGTCCGGGGGGGCCCGGATACGCAGTATTTT.

The chain recombines TRBV7-2 with TRBJ1-5; D ambiguous. Trimming took 5 bases from V and 1 from J, leaving 15 bases between them. Germline CDR1 SGHTA, CDR2 FQGNSA. This CDR3 contains 16 residues. This chain's CDR3 is CASSAARSFSNQPQHF. The CDR3 DNA is TGTGCCAGCAGCGCTGCCCGGTCGTTCAGCAATCAGCCCCAGCATTTT.

V usage is TRBV4-1 and J usage is TRBJ2-7; 9 bases align to TRBD1. Looked up from germline, CDR1 is MGHRA and CDR2 is YSYEKL. Losses at the gene ends were 5 bases for V and 6 bases for J; bases not matched to a gene: 11. The CDR3 runs to 15 residues. In DNA form, the CDR3 reads TGCGCCAGCAGCTTTGGGGGGGACAGGGCGGGCGAGCAGTACTTC. Amino acid sequence: CASSFGGDRAGEQYF.

This chain uses TRBV10-3 with TRBJ2-7; D is perhaps TRBD2 (5 bases). V was cut by 2 bases and J by 3 bases, with 8 bases left in between. The germline CDR1 and CDR2 sequences are ENHRY and SYGVKD. The CDR3 has 13 amino acids. CDR3 loop: CAISEPGVYEQYF. For the CDR3, the DNA is TGTGCCATCAGTGAGCCCGGGGTCTACGAGCAGTACTTC.

As for this clone: The sample holds other DNA sequences that translate to the same CDR3. The chain recombines TRBV18 with TRBJ1-5; a possible D gene is TRBD1 (5 bases). V lost 2 bases, J lost 4 bases, and 12 bases lay in between. CDR3 length equals 15 residues. CDR1 KGHSH and CDR2 LQKENI come from the germline V gene. The CDR3 nucleotides read TGTGCCAGCTCACCATCTGGGGGGGGGAATCAGCCCCAGCATTTT. Protein sequence: CASSPSGGGNQPQHF.

The chain combines TRBV9 with TRBJ2-2, with D maybe TRBD1 (6 bases). This CDR3 spans 15 amino acids. With 4 bases removed from V and 5 bases from J, the gap between germline ends came to 15 bases. From germline, CDR1 is SGDLS and CDR2 YYNGEE. CDR3 DNA: TGTGCCAGCAGCTCGCAGGGGCGTAGAACCGGGGAGCTGTTTTTT. It specifies CASSSQGRRTGELFF.

This chain connects TRBV2 to TRBJ2-5; TRBD1 might be the D (6 bases). The CDR3 extends over 16 amino acids. Looked up from germline, CDR1 is SNHLY and CDR2 is FYNNEI. V lost 2 bases and J 2 bases, leaving 15 bases between the germline ends. The CDR3 DNA reads as TGTGCCAGCAGTGAAAGGTCAGGGGTGGGTCAAGAGACCCAGTACTTC. Protein: CASSERSGVGQETQYF.

The chain combines TRBV3-1 (or the pseudogene TRBV3-2) with TRBJ2-1; D is uncertain. CDR1 and CDR2 (germline): LGHDT, YNNKEL (reference sequence). The CDR3 consists of 15 residues. V was shortened by 3 bases and J by 0 bases, with 9 bases between the two germline ends. The CDR3 DNA reads TGTGCCAGCAGCCACGAGGCTGTCTCCTACAATGAGCAGTTCTTC. This gives the protein CASSHEAVSYNEQFF.

The rearrangement joins TRBV5-1 to TRBJ1-6; 7 bases agree with TRBD1. CDR3 size: 14 residues. V lost 3 bases, J lost 7 bases, and 4 bases stayed unmatched. Per the germline V gene, CDR1 is SGHRS and CDR2 is YFSETQ. In DNA form, the CDR3 reads TGCGCCAGCAGCTGGGACAGCCTCAATTCACCCCTCCACTTT. Amino acids: CASSWDSLNSPLHF.

The rearrangement uses TRBV15 and TRBJ2-5, with 15 bases lining up with TRBD2. Trimming at V came to 4 bases and at J to 5 bases, leaving 5 bases not matched to a gene. Germline-derived CDR1 and CDR2 are LNHNV and YYDKDF (reference sequence). CDR3 length: 16 amino acids. DNA of the CDR3: TGTGCCACCAGCATAACCGGGACTAGCGGGAGGGAGACCCAGTACTTC. This gives the protein CATSITGTSGRETQYF.

The gene calls are TRBV2 and TRBJ1-5; D is undetermined. Germline V gene sequence: CDR1 SNHLY, CDR2 FYNNEI. With 7 bases removed from V and 11 bases from J, the gap between germline ends came to 21 bases. The CDR3 is made up of 14 amino acids. The CDR3: CASTRGSGREAQHF. The CDR3 nucleotides are TGTGCCAGCACAAGAGGCTCGGGCCGGGAGGCCCAGCATTTT.